This is a list of T cell receptor beta chains from one sample in a study of spatial heterogeneity in lung cancer. TCRdb redid the calling of the 5' RACE reads with MiXCR, one entry per CDR3 protein. The table has approximately 9,700 distinct CDR3 sequences, around 8.7% seen once; the top ten hold roughly 13%. Sequences were derived from lung tumor tissue, sampled at surgery. The receptors were gathered from a female donor with early-stage non-small cell lung cancer. Each CDR3 is given with its conserved first and last residue. The order of the fields is V gene, clone size, D gene, J gene, CDR3 protein, CDR3 DNA. A D gene is named only where the DNA matches it firmly. The listing skips clone size in some rows; elsewhere it reads once, few, many or a size class.

V: TRBV5-4; size: few; D: .; J: TRBJ2-2; CDR3: CASSTNTGELFF; DNA: TGTGCCAGCAGCACGAACACCGGGGAGCTGTTTTTT
V: TRBV3-1; size: .; D: TRBD2; J: TRBJ2-7; CDR3: CASSPPLASGLYEQYF; DNA: TGTGCCAGCAGCCCCCCGCTGGCTAGCGGCCTTTACGAGCAGTACTTC
V: TRBV6-6; size: many; D: TRBD1; J: TRBJ1-2; CDR3: CATDRGNYGYTF; DNA: TGTGCCACCGACAGGGGGAACTATGGCTACACCTTC
V: TRBV7-2; size: .; D: TRBD2; J: TRBJ2-5; CDR3: CASSLGLVSQGETQYF; DNA: TGTGCCAGCAGCTTGGGACTAGTTTCTCAGGGAGAGACCCAGTACTTC
V: TRBV2; size: many; D: TRBD1; J: TRBJ1-1; CDR3: CASSIQGYTEAFF; DNA: TGTGCCAGCAGCATACAGGGGTACACTGAAGCTTTCTTT
V: TRBV4-1; size: few; D: .; J: TRBJ2-5; CDR3: CASSQAFRREETQYF; DNA: TGCGCCAGCAGCCAAGCCTTTAGGCGGGAAGAGACCCAGTACTTC
V: TRBV5-1; size: many; D: .; J: TRBJ2-7; CDR3: CASSPPSYEQYF; DNA: TGCGCCAGCAGCCCGCCCTCCTACGAGCAGTACTTC
V: TRBV7-9; size: .; D: TRBD2; J: TRBJ2-1; CDR3: CASSLGSLAGINEQFF; DNA: TGTGCCAGCAGCTTAGGTTCTCTAGCGGGGATAAATGAGCAGTTCTTC
V: TRBV24-1; size: .; D: TRBD2; J: TRBJ2-5; CDR3: CATSDGLAGETQYF; DNA: TGTGCCACCAGTGACGGACTAGCGGGGGAGACCCAGTACTTC
V: TRBV6-2/TRBV6-3; size: many; D: .; J: TRBJ1-2; CDR3: CASRLQGRGYTF; DNA: TGTGCCAGCCGTTTACAGGGAAGAGGCTACACCTTC
V: TRBV4-3; size: large; D: .; J: TRBJ2-5; CDR3: CASSLVSGIETQYF; DNA: TGCGCCAGCAGCCTCGTCAGTGGGATTGAGACCCAGTACTTC
V: TRBV29-1; size: large; D: .; J: TRBJ2-4; CDR3: CSVHIAKNIQYF; DNA: TGCAGCGTTCACATAGCCAAAAACATTCAGTACTTC
V: TRBV30; size: many; D: .; J: TRBJ1-6; CDR3: CAWSVSRDSPLHF; DNA: TGTGCCTGGAGTGTGTCTCGGGATTCACCCCTCCACTTT
V: TRBV7-6; size: many; D: .; J: TRBJ1-1; CDR3: CASSLSPGREAFF; DNA: TGTGCCAGCAGCTTATCCCCGGGGCGGGAAGCTTTCTTT
V: TRBV20-1; size: medium-sized; D: .; J: TRBJ1-2; CDR3: CSARDRGLWGYTF; DNA: TGCAGTGCTAGAGATAGAGGGTTATGGGGCTACACCTTC
V: TRBV3-1; size: few; D: TRBD2; J: TRBJ2-7; CDR3: CASSRRGLAGGSYEQYF; DNA: TGTGCCAGCAGCCGCCGAGGACTAGCGGGGGGGAGCTACGAGCAGTACTTC
V: TRBV7-9; size: few; D: TRBD2; J: TRBJ2-3; CDR3: CASSSFLAGGLSRSADTQYF; DNA: TGTGCCAGCAGCTCCTTCCTAGCGGGGGGGTTGTCTCGCAGCGCGGATACGCAGTATTTT
V: TRBV4-1; size: medium-sized; D: .; J: TRBJ1-1; CDR3: CASSQNWEVTEAFF; DNA: TGCGCCAGCAGCCAGAATTGGGAAGTCACTGAAGCTTTCTTT
V: TRBV30; size: many; D: .; J: TRBJ1-4; CDR3: CAQRGNEKLFF; DNA: TGTGCCCAAAGAGGAAATGAAAAACTGTTTTTT
V: TRBV4-1; size: .; D: .; J: TRBJ2-3; CDR3: CASSQDQAERQVGQYF; DNA: TGCGCCAGCAGCCAAGATCAGGCCGAGAGGCAGGTTGGACAGTATTTT
V: TRBV28; size: many; D: .; J: TRBJ2-2; CDR3: CASSFRVTGELFF; DNA: TGTGCCAGCAGTTTCCGTGTCACCGGGGAGCTGTTTTTT
V: TRBV5-1; size: large; D: .; J: TRBJ2-7; CDR3: CASSFGPYEQYF; DNA: TGCGCCAGCAGCTTTGGGCCCTACGAGCAGTACTTC
V: TRBV2; size: medium-sized; D: TRBD1; J: TRBJ2-1; CDR3: CASLRNNYRGSEQFF; DNA: TGTGCCAGCCTAAGAAACAACTACAGGGGGAGTGAGCAGTTCTTC